Listed below are T cell receptor beta chains from one sample, sequenced in a study of T cells after yellow fever vaccination. MiXCR, run by TCRdb on the 5' RACE reads, gives a single entry per CDR3 protein. Of about 260,000 distinct CDR3 sequences in the sample, around 5.3% were seen once. Sequenced here: CD4+ T cells sorted from PBMCs, sampled on the day of the yellow fever booster vaccination. These receptors came from a man between 18 and 35 years old who received the YFV17D yellow fever vaccine. Both conserved end residues are part of each CDR3. The order of the fields is D gene, J gene, clone size, V gene, CDR3 DNA, CDR3 protein. D genes are given only for firm matches. Expanded clones get a size class; other rows say once, few or many, or leave the size out.

>TRBD2|TRBJ2-7|once|TRBV7-2
TGTGCCTGCAGCTTACTAGCGACCGAGCAGTACTTC
CACSLLATEQYF
>.|TRBJ1-2|few|TRBV19
TGTGCCAGTAGTCCGGGGGGCAGTGATGTCTATGGCTACACCTTC
CASSPGGSDVYGYTF
>.|TRBJ1-6|many|TRBV18
TGTGCCAGCTCACCTACGGGAGATAATTCACCCCTCCACTTT
CASSPTGDNSPLHF
>.|TRBJ1-1|few|TRBV7-2
TGTGCCAGCAGCTTAGCGGGAGTTGAAGCTTTCTTT
CASSLAGVEAFF
>.|TRBJ1-2|few|TRBV20-1
TGCAGTGCTAGAGACTACTCGGGGGACCTCTATGGCTACACCTTC
CSARDYSGDLYGYTF
>TRBD1|TRBJ1-1|few|TRBV7-2
TGTGCCAGCAGCTTAGCGACAGGGGGCTCGAACACTGAAGCTTTCTTT
CASSLATGGSNTEAFF
>.|TRBJ1-5|.|TRBV12-3/TRBV12-4
TGTGCCAGCAGTTTCGATGAATCACCTCCTTGGAGACGGAATCAGCCCCAGCATTTT
CASSFDESPPWRRNQPQHF
>TRBD2|TRBJ2-2|many|TRBV7-8
TGTGCCAGCAGCTTAGGCGGGGGATACACCGGGGAGCTGTTTTTT
CASSLGGGYTGELFF
>.|TRBJ2-3|many|TRBV7-2
TGTGCCAGCAGCTTAGGGTATGAGGAAACGCAGTATTTT
CASSLGYEETQYF
>.|TRBJ2-1|many|TRBV7-2
TGTGCCAGCAGCTTTGTAACTGAGGTTGAGGGTGTTTTCTTC
CASSFVTEVEGVFF
>.|TRBJ1-5|.|TRBV6-6
TGTGCCAGCAGTTACTTGGGTTGGGAGGGTCAGCCCCAGCATTTT
CASSYLGWEGQPQHF
>.|TRBJ1-6|.|TRBV20-1
TGCAGTGCTAGAGATCTCCGAGGGAATTCACCCCTCCACTTT
CSARDLRGNSPLHF
>TRBD2|TRBJ2-5|.|TRBV3-1
TGTGCCAGCAGCCAAGGGGGGACTAGCGGACGGCATCCATTACAAGAGACCCAGTACTTC
CASSQGGTSGRHPLQETQYF
>.|TRBJ1-4|.|TRBV5-1
TGCGCCAGCAGCTTCAGCGGGGGTGGCGAAAAACTGTTTTTT
CASSFSGGGEKLFF
>.|TRBJ2-2|many|TRBV27
TGTGCCAGCAGTCCCCCGTACACCGGGGAGCTGTTTTTT
CASSPPYTGELFF
>.|TRBJ2-3|many|TRBV4-2
TGTGCCAGCAGCCCCTCCCCCTTCGGCACAGATACGCAGTATTTT
CASSPSPFGTDTQYF
>TRBD2|TRBJ2-1|few|TRBV5-1
TGCGCCAGCAGCTTCTCTAGCGGGGGAAGGGCTGAGCAGTTCTTC
CASSFSSGGRAEQFF
>TRBD2|TRBJ2-3|few|TRBV7-6
TGTGCCAGCAGCTTAGAGGCGCGGGGGAACACAGATACGCAGTATTTT
CASSLEARGNTDTQYF
>.|TRBJ1-2|few|TRBV10-3
TGTGCCATCAGTGAGACGGTCCATGAAAGGGGCTACACCTTC
CAISETVHERGYTF
>TRBD2|TRBJ2-3|.|TRBV10-3
TGTGCCATCAGTGAGTCGTTGCGAGCGGGGGGCCGTAGCACAGATACGCAGTATTTT
CAISESLRAGGRSTDTQYF
>.|TRBJ2-4|many|TRBV15
TGTGCCACCAGCAGAGACCCCTTTCGAGAAAACATTCAGTACTTC
CATSRDPFRENIQYF
>.|TRBJ1-4|once|TRBV5-5
TGTGCCAGCAGCTGGGGTGGGCGGACAACTAATGAAAAACTGTTTTTT
CASSWGGRTTNEKLFF
>TRBD2|TRBJ2-5|few|TRBV20-1
TGCAGTGCTAGACCACTAGCGGGGGGACAAGAGACCCAGTACTTC
CSARPLAGGQETQYF
>.|TRBJ2-3|few|TRBV7-6
TGTGCCAGCAGCTTAGAAACCCCATTCCTCACAGATACGCAGTATTTT
CASSLETPFLTDTQYF
>.|TRBJ2-2|few|TRBV2
TGTGCCAGCAGGAGAAACACCGGGGAGCTGTTTTTT
CASRRNTGELFF
>TRBD1|TRBJ1-1|few|TRBV5-8
TGTGCCAGCAGCATATACACAGGGGCCATGAACACTGAAGCTTTCTTT
CASSIYTGAMNTEAFF
>TRBD2|TRBJ2-1|.|TRBV15
TGTGCCACCAGCAGAGATTTTCGGGGGGGCATCTACAATGAGCAGTTCTTC
CATSRDFRGGIYNEQFF
>.|TRBJ1-1|.|TRBV6-5
TGTGCCAGCAGTTACGGGGACATTAACACTGAAGCTTTCTTT
CASSYGDINTEAFF
>TRBD2|TRBJ2-3|.|TRBV4-3
TGCGCCAGCAGCCAAGGGGGGGGTGTGGCGTACACAGATACGCAGTATTTT
CASSQGGGVAYTDTQYF
>.|TRBJ2-1|many|TRBV4-1
TGCGCCAGCAGCCACGGGCTTGCGAGACTAGGGGTTGATGAGCAGTTCTTC
CASSHGLARLGVDEQFF
>TRBD1|TRBJ1-3|few|TRBV6-6
TGTGCCAGCAGTTACTATGGGACAGGGGGCGCTGGAAACACCATATATTTT
CASSYYGTGGAGNTIYF
>TRBD1|TRBJ1-2|few|TRBV20-1
TGCAGTGCTGTGACAGGGATTGGCTATGGCTACACCTTC
CSAVTGIGYGYTF
>.|TRBJ1-5|few|TRBV5-5
TGTGCCAGCAGCTTGGCCTTCGGATATAGCAATCAGCCCCAGCATTTT
CASSLAFGYSNQPQHF
>.|TRBJ2-7|.|TRBV20-1
TGCAGTGGAACGAGGGCTTCCTACGAGCAGTACTTC
CSGTRASYEQYF
>TRBD2|TRBJ2-1|many|TRBV5-1
TGCGCCAGCAGCTTGGATAGCGGGGATAAGTTCTTC
CASSLDSGDKFF
>.|TRBJ1-5|.|TRBV7-2
TGTGCCAGCAGCGAAGGGGGGGATCAGCCCCAGCATTTT
CASSEGGDQPQHF
>TRBD2|TRBJ2-5|few|TRBV24-1
TGTGCCACCAGTGATCCTTACCCGACTAGCGGGGGTAGAGAGACCCAGTACTTC
CATSDPYPTSGGRETQYF
>.|TRBJ1-6|many|TRBV20-1
TGCAGTGCTCCTGTCGGGGGGGAAGGGCCACCCCTCCACTTT
CSAPVGGEGPPLHF
>.|TRBJ1-5|few|TRBV5-1
TGCGCCAGCAGCATTACAGGGAATAGCAATCAGCCCCAGCATTTT
CASSITGNSNQPQHF
>TRBD2|TRBJ2-7|many|TRBV6-5
TGTGCCAGCAGCCCTAGCGGGGGTAGCTCCTACGAGCAGTACTTC
CASSPSGGSSYEQYF
>TRBD1|TRBJ1-6|few|TRBV6-1
TGTGCCACTTCGGACAGGAACCTCTATAATTCACCCCTCCACTTT
CATSDRNLYNSPLHF
>.|TRBJ1-2|.|TRBV7-2
TGTGCCAGCAGCGGCCGGGACCCACTATCCTCCTATGGCTACACCTTC
CASSGRDPLSSYGYTF
>.|TRBJ2-7|many|TRBV5-4
TGTGCCAGCAGCTTGGGAGCAGACTACTACGAGCAGTACTTC
CASSLGADYYEQYF
>.|TRBJ2-1|.|TRBV3-1
TGTGCCAGCAGCATTCAGGCGGGCGGCTCCTACAATGAGCAGTTCTTC
CASSIQAGGSYNEQFF
>.|TRBJ2-5|few|TRBV7-2
TGTGCCAGCAGCTCCACATATGAAGAGACCCAGTACTTC
CASSSTYEETQYF
>TRBD1|TRBJ2-3|many|TRBV12-3/TRBV12-4
TGTGCCAGCAGTTGGGGACAGCGCCTCACAGATACGCAGTATTTT
CASSWGQRLTDTQYF